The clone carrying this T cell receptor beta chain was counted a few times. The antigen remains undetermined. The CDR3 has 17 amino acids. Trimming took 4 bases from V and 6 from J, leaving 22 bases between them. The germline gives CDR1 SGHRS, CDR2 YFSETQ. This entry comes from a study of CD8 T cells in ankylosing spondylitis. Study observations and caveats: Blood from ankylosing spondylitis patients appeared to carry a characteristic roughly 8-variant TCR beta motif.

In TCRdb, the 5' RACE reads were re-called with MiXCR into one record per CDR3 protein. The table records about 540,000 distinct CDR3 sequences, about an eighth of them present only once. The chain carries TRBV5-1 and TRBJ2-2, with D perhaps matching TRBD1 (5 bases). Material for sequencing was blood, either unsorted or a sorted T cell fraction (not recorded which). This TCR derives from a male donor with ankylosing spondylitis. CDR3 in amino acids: CASSPSKGQVGPGELFF. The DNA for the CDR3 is TGCGCCAGCAGCCCCAGTAAGGGTCAGGTGGGGCCCGGGGAGCTGTTTTTT.